This T cell receptor beta chain derives from a study of blood T cells in healthy people across ages. This clonotype was counted a few times. Its target is unknown. Per sample, a minimum of 6 million PBMCs were isolated. Study-wide points: The lack of PBMC sorting stopped any conclusive naive versus antigen-experienced comparison.

For the second PCR, which ran for roughly 6 to 11 cycles, a sample-barcoded 5' primer and a J-beta primer mix were used. TCRdb redid the calling of the 5' RACE reads with MiXCR, one entry per CDR3 protein. The sample includes about 1.5 million distinct CDR3 sequences, less than 45% of them seen just once. CDR1 and CDR2 (germline): SNHLY, FYNNEI. CDR3 length: 15 amino acids. Trimming took off 7 bases at V and 0 bases at J, with 10 bases between the two ends. The sequence derives from a woman younger than 30 in good health. J is TRBJ1-6 and V is TRBV2, with D unresolved. The source material was blood. CDR3 loop: CASKNAISYNSPLHF. The CDR3 nucleotides read TGTGCCAGCAAGAATGCCATCTCCTATAATTCACCCCTCCACTTT. The whole variable domain, filled in from reference TRBV2 and TRBJ1-6, reads EPEVTQTPSHQVTQMGQEVILRCVPISNHLYFYWYRQILGQKVEFLVSFYNNEISEKSEIFDDQFSVERPDGSNFTLKIRSTKLEDSAMYFCASKNAISYNSPLHFGNGTRLTVT.